These T cell receptor beta chains were read from a single sample in a study of T cell responses to AZD1222 COVID-19 vaccine. Using immunoSEQ multiplex PCR, the repertoire was profiled, and TCRdb retains in-frame clones only, with some absent. Of around 180,000 clones in the sample, 92% were seen once. Sequencing was performed on peripheral blood, taken on day 0 of AZD1222 vaccination. The receptors were sampled from an adult in good health. Both conserved end residues are part of each CDR3. A D gene is named only where the DNA matches it firmly. The size of a clone is reported for some rows only, either as once, few or many, or as a class for expanded clones.

clone size	J gene	D gene	CDR3 length	V gene	CDR3 DNA	CDR3 protein
-	TRBJ1-1	-	11	TRBV11-2	TGTGCCAGCAGCTACCAGGGTGATGCTTTCTTT	CASSYQGDAFF
-	TRBJ1-5	TRBD1	15	TRBV18	TGTGCCAGCTCACCACGTACAGGGGATTTGCAGCCCCAGCATTTT	CASSPRTGDLQPQHF
-	TRBJ1-2	-	15	TRBV6-5	TGTGCCAGCAGTTACCTCTTCGGGACGGGCTATGGCTACACCTTC	CASSYLFGTGYGYTF
-	TRBJ1-6	-	16	TRBV2	TGTGCCAGCAGTGATCGCACAGCACATTATAATTCACCCCTCCACTTT	CASSDRTAHYNSPLHF
once	TRBJ2-7	-	13	TRBV18	TGTGCCAGCTCACCAAGGGACATTTACGAGCAGTACTTC	CASSPRDIYEQYF
-	TRBJ2-3	TRBD2	16	TRBV27	TGTGCCAGCAGTTCGGGACTAGCGTTAAGCACAGATACGCAGTATTTT	CASSSGLALSTDTQYF
-	TRBJ2-1	TRBD2	14	TRBV13	TGTGCCAGCAGCCCCACACTAGCGAGCCATGAGCAGTTCTTC	CASSPTLASHEQFF
-	TRBJ2-3	-	11	TRBV20-1	TGCAGTGCTAGCATCGTAGATACGCAGTATTTT	CSASIVDTQYF
-	TRBJ2-1	-	11	TRBV7-8	TGTGCCAGCAGCCAGGGGATTGAGCAGTTCTTC	CASSQGIEQFF
-	TRBJ1-3	-	15	TRBV3-1/TRBV3-2	TGTGCCAGCAGCCTCTTGGGCGGAGCTGGAAACACCATATATTTT	CASSLLGGAGNTIYF
once	TRBJ1-1	-	13	TRBV7-2	TGTGCCAGCAGCCTACTTCGGGACTCCGCCGGGCTCTTT	CASSLLRDSAGLF
-	TRBJ2-7	-	12	TRBV7-9	TGTGCCAGCAGCTTACCGTACGACGAGCAGTACTTC	CASSLPYDEQYF
-	TRBJ1-4	TRBD1	15	TRBV6-1	TGTGCCAGCAGTGAGCAGGGGGGGATAAATGAAAAACTGTTTTTT	CASSEQGGINEKLFF
-	TRBJ2-2	TRBD1	13	TRBV12-3/TRBV12-4	TGTGCCAGTACAGGGGGCTACACCGGGGAGCTGTTTTTT	CASTGGYTGELFF
-	TRBJ1-6	-	14	TRBV3-1/TRBV3-2	TGTGCCAGCAGCCAAGGGACTACTAATTCACCCCTCCACTTT	CASSQGTTNSPLHF
-	TRBJ1-3	-	15	TRBV6-2/TRBV6-3	TGTGCCAGCAGCCACAGGACAGCCGGGAGGAACACCATATATTTT	CASSHRTAGRNTIYF
once	TRBJ2-1	TRBD2	17	TRBV14	TGTGCCAGCAGCCTTCGACTAGCGGCTAGCTCCTACAATGAGCAGTTCTTC	CASSLRLAASSYNEQFF
-	TRBJ1-5	-	15	TRBV2	TGTGCCAGCAACCCGACCGGTTATAGCAATCAGCCCCAGCATTTT	CASNPTGYSNQPQHF
-	TRBJ1-1	-	14	TRBV24-1	TGTGCCACGGGTCCGGGGGGAGGGGAAACTGAAGCTTTCTTT	CATGPGGGETEAFF
-	TRBJ1-4	TRBD1	15	TRBV5-1	TGCGCCAGCAATGTGGGGACAGGGTCTAATGAAAAACTGTTTTTT	CASNVGTGSNEKLFF
-	TRBJ2-5	TRBD2	14	TRBV7-9	TGTGCCAGCAGCTGGGGACTAGCGGAAGAGACCCAGTACTTC	CASSWGLAEETQYF
-	TRBJ2-2	TRBD1	14	TRBV6-6	TGTGCCAGCCATGGGACAGCGAACACCGGGGAGCTGTTTTTT	CASHGTANTGELFF
-	TRBJ1-1	-	19	TRBV9	TGTGCCAGCAGCCGTGTCGGGCGGAGGACCAGGGCCCGGGAGACTGAAGCTTTCTTT	CASSRVGRRTRARETEAFF
-	TRBJ1-1	-	15	TRBV7-9	TGTGCCAGCAGAGGATGGGGGCCGGTGGGCACTGAAGCTTTCTTT	CASRGWGPVGTEAFF
-	TRBJ1-5	-	11	TRBV20-1	TGCAGTGCCTCATGGGGGCAGCCCCAGCATTTT	CSASWGQPQHF
once	TRBJ1-1	-	14	TRBV3-1/TRBV3-2	TGTGCCAGCAGACTGGGACGTCGGGGCACTGAAGCTTTCTTT	CASRLGRRGTEAFF
-	TRBJ1-2	TRBD1	15	TRBV9	TGTGCCAGCAGCGTAGCCACAGGGGTTTCCTATGGCTACACCTTC	CASSVATGVSYGYTF
-	TRBJ2-1	TRBD2	17	TRBV7-6	TGTGCCAGCAGCTTAGGTAGCGGGGGGGCTTTATATGGTGAGCAGTTCTTC	CASSLGSGGALYGEQFF
-	TRBJ1-1	-	16	TRBV7-9	TGTGCCAGCAGCCAACACAATACAGGGTGGAACACTGAAGCTTTCTTT	CASSQHNTGWNTEAFF
-	TRBJ2-2	TRBD1	16	TRBV9	TGTGCCAGCAGCGTTGCAGGGGGCCAAAACACCGGGGAGCTGTTTTTT	CASSVAGGQNTGELFF
-	TRBJ2-2	TRBD2	16	TRBV5-4	TGTGCCAGCAGCTTTACTAGCGGGGTTTTCGGCGGGGAGCTGTTTTTT	CASSFTSGVFGGELFF
-	TRBJ1-3	-	13	TRBV12-3/TRBV12-4	TGTGCCAGCAGCCCCGAGGCAGGAAACACCATATATTTT	CASSPEAGNTIYF
-	TRBJ1-2	-	13	TRBV4-3	TGCGCCAGCAGCCCTCCAGGCCGGCTGGGCTACACCTTC	CASSPPGRLGYTF
-	TRBJ1-2	-	13	TRBV28	TGTGCCAGCACCGACGGACAAGCGCGAGGCTACACCTTC	CASTDGQARGYTF
-	TRBJ2-2	-	13	TRBV30	TGTGCCTGGAGTACGAGAAACACCGGGGAGCTGTTTTTT	CAWSTRNTGELFF
-	TRBJ1-4	-	15	TRBV28	TGTGCCAGCAGTTTTTTTGGGGAAAGAAAGGAAAAACTGTTTTTT	CASSFFGERKEKLFF
-	TRBJ1-5	-	12	TRBV28	TGTGCCAGCAGTTACAGACTTCAGGGGTGGGTTTTT	CASSYRLQGWVF
-	TRBJ1-2	TRBD1	12	TRBV7-2	TGTGCCAGCAGCTTCCACAGGGGTGGCTACACCTTC	CASSFHRGGYTF
-	TRBJ1-2	-	15	TRBV3-1/TRBV3-2	TGTGCCAGCAGCCAAGAATCAAGCAGATCGGATGGCTACACCTTC	CASSQESSRSDGYTF
-	TRBJ1-1	-	13	TRBV10-1	TGCGCCAGCAGTGAGAAGATGAACACTGAAGCTTTCTTT	CASSEKMNTEAFF
-	TRBJ1-5	-	15	TRBV28	TGTGCCAGCAGGTTCACGCCCAATAGCAATCAGCCCCAGCATTTT	CASRFTPNSNQPQHF
-	TRBJ2-1	TRBD2	15	TRBV4-1	TGCGCCAGCAGCCAAGGGGGCGGGAGTTCGAATGAGCAGTTCTTC	CASSQGGGSSNEQFF